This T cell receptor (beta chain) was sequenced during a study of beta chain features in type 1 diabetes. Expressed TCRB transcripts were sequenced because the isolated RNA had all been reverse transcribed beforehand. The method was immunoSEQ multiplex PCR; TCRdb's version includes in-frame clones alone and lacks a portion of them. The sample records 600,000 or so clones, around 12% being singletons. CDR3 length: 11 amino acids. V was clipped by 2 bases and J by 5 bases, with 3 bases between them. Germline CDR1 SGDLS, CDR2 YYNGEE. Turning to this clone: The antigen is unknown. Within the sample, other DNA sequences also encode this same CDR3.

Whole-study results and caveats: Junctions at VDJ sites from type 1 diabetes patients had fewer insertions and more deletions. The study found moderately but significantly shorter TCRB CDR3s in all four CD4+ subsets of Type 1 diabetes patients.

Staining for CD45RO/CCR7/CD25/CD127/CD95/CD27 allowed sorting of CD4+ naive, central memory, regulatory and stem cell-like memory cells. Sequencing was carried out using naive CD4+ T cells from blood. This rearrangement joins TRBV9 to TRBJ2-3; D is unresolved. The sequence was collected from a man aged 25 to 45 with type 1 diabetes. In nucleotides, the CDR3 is TGTGCCAGCAGCGTCGGAGATACGCAGTATTTT. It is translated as CASSVGDTQYF.